Given below is one TCR beta chain in context. This entry belongs to a study of technical replicates of blood from several donors. Some clones are missing from TCRdb's copy, which holds only in-frame ones; the method was immunoSEQ multiplex PCR. The table lists around 67,000 clones, 92% of them singletons, with approximately 0.39% in the top ten. Sample: T cells isolated from PBMCs. The TCR comes from a human donor in good health.

The CDR3 loop is CASSKGTGIYGYTF. The CDR3 DNA reads TGTGCCAGCAGTAAAGGGACAGGTATTTATGGCTACACCTTC. The chain is built from TRBV28 and TRBJ1-2, with TRBD1 matching over 8 bases. This CDR3 comprises 14 residues. Per germline, CDR1 MDHEN and CDR2 SYDVKM. The trim removed 5 bases at V and 5 bases at J, leaving 7 bases unmatched.